The clone carrying this T cell receptor (beta chain) occurred many times. No antigen is known for it. This record comes from a study of T cells in Graves' hyperthyroidism and ophthalmopathy. General observations from the study: Researchers found most expanded thyroid clonotypes above 0.001 in blood as well. Progression to ophthalmopathy was predicted a median of 6.5 months early.

TCR beta CDR3 region amplification was performed from RNA transcripts. The HTBI set primed first-round TCR CDR3 RT-PCR. TCRdb passed the multiplex PCR reads through MiXCR, listing each CDR3 protein once. The table has around 580,000 distinct CDR3 sequences, 15% to 20% seen once; the top ten hold about 17%. Disease duration under 2 months; hyperthyroidism patients were aged 18 to 65. Criteria for exclusion of patients were uncontrolled infection, other autoimmune disease, pregnancy or lactation. The receptor comes from a woman between 18 and 29 years old with Graves' hyperthyroidism. Sequencing was carried out using blood.

DNA for the CDR3: TGTGCCAGCAGGAGACGGGGAGGGTCTACCTCTGGGGCCAACGTCCTGACTTTC. Translated, it gives CASRRRGGSTSGANVLTF. The chain carries TRBV11-2 and TRBJ2-6; 7 nucleotides agree with TRBD2. Germline CDR1 reads SGHAT; CDR2 reads FQNNGV. V gave up 6 bases and J gave up 0 bases; unmatched junction bases: 11. This CDR3 has 18 amino acids.